Below, 20 T cell receptor beta chains from the same sample are listed, as sequenced in a study of cytomegalovirus exposure and HLA in healthy donors. The primer mix had 60 Vbeta and 13 Jbeta primers. Repertoires were generated with immunoSEQ multiplex PCR, while TCRdb's copy carries only in-frame clones and drops some. This table has around 190,000 clones, 65% to 80% appearing once. Source material: PBMCs. These receptors were collected from a woman in her thirties in good health and CMV-seropositive.

This clone showed up just a few times. This chain connects TRBV7-6 to TRBJ1-5; unclear D gene. Germline-derived CDR1 and CDR2 are SGHVS and FNYEAQ. Trimming took 5 bases from V and 7 from J, leaving 18 bases between them. This CDR3 has 15 amino acids. CDR3 nucleotides: TGTGCCAGCAGCCAGCAGCCAGGTTCGGGGCAGCCCCAGCATTTT. Translating gives CASSQQPGSGQPQHF.

The chain has TRBV11-3 and TRBJ2-3, with D possibly TRBD2 on 5 matching bases. The length of the CDR3 is 16 residues. V lost 5 bases, J lost 2 bases, and 17 bases lay in between. CDR1 and CDR2 from the germline V gene are SGHNT and YENEEA. The CDR3 sequence: CASSPQLDFTTDTQYF. The DNA of the CDR3 is TGTGCCAGCAGCCCTCAACTAGATTTCACCACAGATACGCAGTATTTT.

This CDR3 reads CASSFSGGQVLYEQYF. For the CDR3, the DNA is TGTGCCAGCAGTTTCTCGGGGGGACAGGTTTTATACGAGCAGTACTTC. The V call is TRBV6-5, the J call TRBJ2-7; a possible D gene is TRBD1 (8 bases). Per germline, CDR1 MNHEY and CDR2 SVGAGI. Trimming cost V 4 bases and J 4 bases, with 20 bases left between them. This CDR3 contains 16 residues.

The rearrangement links TRBV6-1 to TRBJ1-2; 9 bases agree with TRBD1. Looked up from germline, CDR1 is MNHNS and CDR2 is SASEGT. V lost 3 bases and J lost 2; bases outside the gene matches: 1. This CDR3 is 14 amino acids long. The CDR3 region is CASSETGGNYGYTF. The DNA for the CDR3 is TGTGCCAGCAGTGAGACAGGGGGAAACTATGGCTACACCTTC.

The chain employs TRBV13 and TRBJ1-2; D may be TRBD1 (5 bases). Trimming removed 2 bases at V and 1 base at J, with 11 bases between. The CDR3 extends over 15 amino acids. Germline V lookup: CDR1 PRHDT, CDR2 FYEKMQ (reference sequence). This CDR3 reads CASSLLAGVNYGYTF. The CDR3, as DNA: TGTGCCAGCAGCTTACTGGCGGGGGTTAACTATGGCTACACCTTC.

This clone appeared once. The chain employs TRBV9 and TRBJ2-1; tentatively, D is TRBD2 (7 bases). The CDR3 covers 15 residues. V was shortened by 0 bases and J by 8 bases, with 15 bases between the two germline ends. Germline values: CDR1 SGDLS, CDR2 YYNGEE. The CDR3 sequence is CASSVEGEGEDEQFF. As DNA, the CDR3 is TGTGCCAGCAGCGTAGAGGGGGAGGGTGAGGATGAGCAGTTCTTC.

V usage is TRBV5-5 and J usage is TRBJ2-1; the D gene is possibly TRBD2 (5 bases). V lost 3 bases, J lost 7 bases, and 8 bases lay in between. CDR3 size: 12 residues. In germline, CDR1 is SGHKS, CDR2 YYEKEE (reference sequence). CDR3 bases: TGTGCCAGCAGCTATACGGGGAATGAGCAGTTCTTC. This translates into CASSYTGNEQFF.

This clone was seen only a few times. The chain carries TRBV27 and TRBJ2-3; no definite D call. This CDR3 region has 15 residues. With 5 bases removed from V and 10 bases from J, the gap between germline ends came to 22 bases. Germline values: CDR1 MNHEY, CDR2 SMNVEV (reference sequence). The CDR3 sequence is CASSPLLGPRKSQYF. The CDR3 region has the DNA TGTGCCAGCAGTCCATTGTTGGGCCCAAGGAAATCGCAGTATTTT.

Details on this clone: The junction does not match germline at one end; this may be a read error. The gene calls are TRBV4-1 and TRBJ2-1; 10 bases fit TRBD1. The CDR3 is 13 amino acids. The germline CDR1 and CDR2 sequences are MGHRA and YSYEKL. The CDR3 region has the DNA TGCGCCGGCAGCTGGGACAGGGGTAATGAGCAGTTCTTC. Translation gives CAGSWDRGNEQFF.

V is TRBV7-6 and J is TRBJ1-2; maybe TRBD1 (6 bases). The germline gives CDR1 SGHVS, CDR2 FNYEAQ. Trimming cost V 5 bases and J 4 bases, with 17 bases left between them. The CDR3 is 15 amino acids. Here the CDR3 DNA reads TGTGCCAGCAGCCCTACCGAGGGGGAATTCTATGGCTACACCTTC. Protein product: CASSPTEGEFYGYTF.

The rearrangement uses TRBV29-1 and TRBJ1-3, with D unresolved. The CDR3 runs to 13 residues. In germline, CDR1 is SQVTM, CDR2 ANQGSEA. The V end lost 7 bases, the J end lost 0 bases, and 10 bases lay between the germline ends. The CDR3 loop reads CSAQQDSGNTIYF. The CDR3 nucleotides read TGCAGCGCCCAGCAGGACTCTGGAAACACCATATATTTT.

The CDR3 coding sequence is TGTGCCAGCTCACCTGGCCGGACAGGGCTCCCGGAGACCCAGTACTTC. Its translation: CASSPGRTGLPETQYF. This rearrangement joins TRBV18 to TRBJ2-5; 8 bases are shared with TRBD1. Germline V CDR1 and CDR2: KGHSH, LQKENI. The V gene end was trimmed by 3 bases and the J gene end by 5 bases; junction bases not matched to a gene: 11. The CDR3 sequence is 16 residues long.

The rearrangement uses TRBV5-4 and TRBJ2-7; 7 positions agree with TRBD1. Germline CDR1 is SGHNT and CDR2 is YYREEE (reference sequence). The V and J ends lost 4 bases and 5 bases, in that order; junction bases with no gene match: 9. The CDR3 has 14 amino acids. CDR3 amino acids: CASSDNRGINEQYF. As DNA, the CDR3 is TGTGCCAGCAGCGACAACAGGGGAATCAACGAGCAGTACTTC.

The chain uses TRBV4-3 and TRBJ2-1, with 8 bases identical to TRBD2. The CDR3 covers 16 residues. Germline CDR1 is LGHNA and CDR2 is YSLEER. Trimming at V came to 0 bases and at J to 5 bases, leaving 6 bases not matched to a gene. The DNA of the CDR3 is TGCGCCAGCAGCCAAGATGCCGGACTAGCCAACAATGAGCAGTTCTTC. It is translated as CASSQDAGLANNEQFF.

The J gene is TRBJ2-6, the V gene TRBV5-1, with D perhaps TRBD2 (5 bases). The germline V gene has CDR1 SGHRS and CDR2 YFSETQ. This CDR3 has 16 amino acids. Trimming removed 4 bases at V and 0 bases at J, with 11 bases between. The CDR3 DNA follows: TGCGCCAGCAGCGCCCCCGGGGTCTCTGGGGCCAACGTCCTGACTTTC. As protein: CASSAPGVSGANVLTF.

The rearrangement joins TRBV5-1 to TRBJ1-1, with D possibly matching TRBD1 (6 bases). Germline lookup yields CDR1 SGHRS and CDR2 YFSETQ. The V end was cut by 4 bases, the J end by 0 bases, with 10 bases between. This CDR3 region has 14 residues. CDR3 region: CASSEQGMNTEAFF. CDR3 nucleotide sequence: TGCGCCAGCAGCGAACAGGGTATGAACACTGAAGCTTTCTTT.

The rearrangement links TRBV4-3 to TRBJ2-1; TRBD2 agrees at 8 bases. Trimming took 0 bases from V and 4 from J; bases not matched to a gene: 8. This CDR3 is built from 17 residues. The V gene's germline CDR1 is LGHNA and CDR2 YSLEER. CDR3: CASSQDAPTGGYNEQFF. CDR3 bases: TGCGCCAGCAGCCAAGATGCCCCTACGGGGGGGTACAATGAGCAGTTCTTC.

The chain combines TRBV5-4 with TRBJ1-1; TRBD1 agrees at 9 bases. CDR3 length equals 15 residues. The V gene end was trimmed by 4 bases and the J gene end by 1 base; junction bases not matched to a gene: 5. CDR1 SGHNT and CDR2 YYREEE come from the germline V gene (reference sequence). The CDR3 here is CASSEGQGRNTEAFF. For the CDR3, the DNA is TGTGCCAGCAGCGAGGGACAGGGTCGGAACACTGAAGCTTTCTTT.

This chain joins TRBV5-6 and TRBJ2-7; 7 bases agree with TRBD1. The CDR3 covers 13 residues. Trimming took 4 bases from V and 6 from J; bases not matched to a gene: 7. CDR1 SGHDT and CDR2 YYEEEE come from the germline V gene. CDR3 region: CASSLTGASEQYF. CDR3 DNA: TGTGCCAGCAGCCTCACAGGGGCGTCCGAGCAGTACTTC.

This chain joins TRBV7-9 and TRBJ2-4; the match to TRBD1 covers 7 bases. With 5 bases clipped from V and 2 bases from J, the junction kept 9 bases outside the gene matches. CDR3 length: 16 amino acids. Germline V gene lookup returns CDR1 SEHNR and CDR2 FQNEAQ (reference sequence). The CDR3 protein is CASSRTGELTKNIQYF. The CDR3 DNA sequence: TGTGCCAGCAGCCGTACAGGGGAATTGACCAAAAACATTCAGTACTTC.